This TCR beta chain was found in a study of radiation and T cells in renal cell carcinoma. Whole-study context: Nephrectomy followed 15 Gy stereotactic body radiation by 4 weeks. Study observations and caveats: In blood, top tumor clones expanded by 2 weeks, shrinking by 4.

For this clone: Its specificity is unknown.

Sequenced by immunoSEQ multiplex PCR; TCRdb stores in-frame clones only, minus some. The table includes over 85,000 clones, 82% detected once. CDR3 size: 14 residues. Germline V gene lookup returns CDR1 MGHDK and CDR2 SYGVNS. Trimming pared 9 bases from V and 0 bases from J, leaving 14 bases between. Indicated time point: baseline pretreatment blood. Treatment specified: 15 Gy SBRT to primary tumor, nephrectomy 4 weeks later. Radiation-treated patients gave blood at baseline, week 2 and week 4. Sequenced here: blood, sampled from a patient whose treatment included radiotherapy and nephrectomy. This sequence was found in a man in his sixties with renal cell carcinoma. The V gene is TRBV25-1, the J gene TRBJ1-2; D may be TRBD1 (6 bases). CDR3 sequence: CASTTQGSNYGYTF. CDR3 DNA sequence: TGTGCCAGTACAACACAGGGATCTAACTATGGCTACACCTTC.